A selection of T cell receptor beta chains follows, all from one sample in a study of breast tumors, draining lymph nodes, adjacent tissues. TCRdb reprocessed the multiplex PCR reads with MiXCR, giving one entry per CDR3 protein. The sample has 100,000 to 150,000 distinct CDR3 sequences; 20% to 25% are singletons. The source material was axillary lymph node tissue. The receptors were sampled from a female donor with breast cancer. Some clones in this sample may be carry-over from other donors' samples. Each CDR3 is given without its conserved first and last residue. The D gene is left open where the match is weak.

v_call: TRBV6-4; j_call: TRBJ2-2; d_call: NA; cdr3_length: 13; cdr3_aa: ASGGREPSTGELF
v_call: TRBV12-3/TRBV12-4; j_call: TRBJ1-4; d_call: TRBD1; cdr3_length: 12; cdr3_aa: ASSPTGGDEKLF
v_call: TRBV5-1; j_call: TRBJ2-1; d_call: TRBD1; cdr3_length: 13; cdr3_aa: ASSLRDRVRNEQF
v_call: TRBV11-3; j_call: TRBJ2-7; d_call: NA; cdr3_length: 11; cdr3_aa: ASSSGQSGELY
v_call: TRBV6-5; j_call: TRBJ2-7; d_call: NA; cdr3_length: 11; cdr3_aa: ASRDPARDKQY
v_call: TRBV7-6; j_call: TRBJ2-3; d_call: TRBD1; cdr3_length: 14; cdr3_aa: ASSSPGGQGSDTQY
v_call: TRBV20-1; j_call: TRBJ1-4; d_call: TRBD1; cdr3_length: 10; cdr3_aa: SASTSGGKLF
v_call: TRBV4-1; j_call: TRBJ2-7; d_call: TRBD2; cdr3_length: 13; cdr3_aa: ASSQETSGRSEQY
v_call: TRBV20-1; j_call: TRBJ2-3; d_call: TRBD2; cdr3_length: 11; cdr3_aa: SAPSSGSDTQY
v_call: TRBV24-1; j_call: TRBJ2-2; d_call: NA; cdr3_length: 14; cdr3_aa: ATSVRRGGNTGELF
v_call: TRBV10-1; j_call: TRBJ2-7; d_call: NA; cdr3_length: 11; cdr3_aa: ASSETGTYEQY
v_call: TRBV2; j_call: TRBJ2-2; d_call: TRBD2; cdr3_length: 13; cdr3_aa: ASSAGTTNTGELF
v_call: TRBV7-2; j_call: TRBJ2-5; d_call: NA; cdr3_length: 13; cdr3_aa: ASRRWDSSGETQY
v_call: TRBV28; j_call: TRBJ2-7; d_call: NA; cdr3_length: 9; cdr3_aa: ASSTSYEQY
v_call: TRBV30; j_call: TRBJ2-6; d_call: TRBD2; cdr3_length: 12; cdr3_aa: AWRRGRGANVLT
v_call: TRBV6-5; j_call: TRBJ2-1; d_call: TRBD1; cdr3_length: 13; cdr3_aa: ASSTRDRSFDEQF
v_call: TRBV7-2; j_call: TRBJ2-5; d_call: TRBD2; cdr3_length: 12; cdr3_aa: ASSLRRGGETQY
v_call: TRBV7-8; j_call: TRBJ2-5; d_call: TRBD2; cdr3_length: 14; cdr3_aa: ASSYLAGGAQETQY
v_call: TRBV20-1; j_call: TRBJ2-7; d_call: NA; cdr3_length: 12; cdr3_aa: SAKDSRGLYEQY
v_call: TRBV2; j_call: TRBJ2-4; d_call: NA; cdr3_length: 12; cdr3_aa: ASRQGQAKNIQY
v_call: TRBV20-1; j_call: TRBJ2-3; d_call: NA; cdr3_length: 12; cdr3_aa: SARDSGTVDTQY
v_call: TRBV4-2; j_call: TRBJ1-4; d_call: NA; cdr3_length: 11; cdr3_aa: ASSQDPGEKLF
v_call: TRBV20-1; j_call: TRBJ2-3; d_call: NA; cdr3_length: 9; cdr3_aa: SARDRLTTY
v_call: TRBV19; j_call: TRBJ1-4; d_call: NA; cdr3_length: 12; cdr3_aa: ASSIATGAEKLF
v_call: TRBV28; j_call: TRBJ2-3; d_call: TRBD1; cdr3_length: 13; cdr3_aa: ASSLAGQGTDTQY
v_call: TRBV29-1; j_call: TRBJ1-1; d_call: TRBD1; cdr3_length: 12; cdr3_aa: SVEGQGRNTEAF
v_call: TRBV5-1; j_call: TRBJ2-2; d_call: TRBD2; cdr3_length: 18; cdr3_aa: ASSSGRGLAGLRSTGELF
v_call: TRBV13; j_call: TRBJ2-7; d_call: TRBD1; cdr3_length: 13; cdr3_aa: ASSSTTGSSYEQY
v_call: TRBV5-4; j_call: TRBJ2-7; d_call: TRBD2; cdr3_length: 14; cdr3_aa: ASSFVGTKGFREQY
v_call: TRBV6-6; j_call: TRBJ2-1; d_call: TRBD2; cdr3_length: 12; cdr3_aa: ASSSTSGSNEQF
v_call: TRBV20-1; j_call: TRBJ2-7; d_call: TRBD2; cdr3_length: 12; cdr3_aa: SALTSDLSYEQY
v_call: TRBV6-1; j_call: TRBJ2-2; d_call: NA; cdr3_length: 14; cdr3_aa: ASSPGLYPNTGELF
v_call: TRBV30; j_call: TRBJ2-5; d_call: NA; cdr3_length: 10; cdr3_aa: AWTPLQETQY
v_call: TRBV18; j_call: TRBJ2-2; d_call: NA; cdr3_length: 13; cdr3_aa: ASSPQSQGPGELF
v_call: TRBV5-6; j_call: TRBJ1-5; d_call: TRBD1; cdr3_length: 14; cdr3_aa: ASSLTAAGGNQPQH
v_call: TRBV6-5; j_call: TRBJ2-1; d_call: NA; cdr3_length: 11; cdr3_aa: ASSYSGRGEQF
v_call: TRBV15; j_call: TRBJ1-2; d_call: TRBD1; cdr3_length: 16; cdr3_aa: ATSRDRQTGGSVYGYA
v_call: TRBV7-9; j_call: TRBJ2-3; d_call: TRBD1; cdr3_length: 13; cdr3_aa: ASSPSGQGTDTQY
v_call: TRBV6-2/TRBV6-3; j_call: TRBJ2-7; d_call: TRBD2; cdr3_length: 12; cdr3_aa: ASRSGGRDYEQY
v_call: TRBV10-3; j_call: TRBJ2-5; d_call: NA; cdr3_length: 11; cdr3_aa: AISESQWETQY
v_call: TRBV6-6; j_call: TRBJ1-2; d_call: NA; cdr3_length: 11; cdr3_aa: ASRPPGDYGYT
v_call: TRBV7-2; j_call: TRBJ2-3; d_call: TRBD2; cdr3_length: 18; cdr3_aa: ASSLAGSLAGGARTDTQY
v_call: TRBV12-5; j_call: TRBJ2-1; d_call: TRBD2; cdr3_length: 15; cdr3_aa: ASGLSRWREVVNEQF
v_call: TRBV6-1; j_call: TRBJ2-2; d_call: NA; cdr3_length: 12; cdr3_aa: ASREEWHTGELF
v_call: TRBV30; j_call: TRBJ2-2; d_call: NA; cdr3_length: 12; cdr3_aa: AWKVQGSTGELF
v_call: TRBV7-2; j_call: TRBJ1-4; d_call: NA; cdr3_length: 13; cdr3_aa: ASSLVGRANEKLF
v_call: TRBV19; j_call: TRBJ1-5; d_call: NA; cdr3_length: 11; cdr3_aa: ATSKQLNQPQH